The clone carrying this T cell receptor (beta chain) was recorded only once. From germline, CDR1 is SGHVS and CDR2 FNYEAQ. The length of the CDR3 is 12 residues. V lost 5 bases, J lost 1 base, and 4 bases lay in between. The data derive from a study of OX40 agonist ivuxolimab in advanced cancers. Clones were sequenced by immunoSEQ multiplex PCR, and TCRdb holds only the in-frame ones, with some missing. Here the sample spans 85,000 to 100,000 clones, 75% to 95% being singletons. This chain joins TRBV7-6 and TRBJ2-3; no clear D. The specimen comprised CD4+ or CD8+ T cells sorted from blood, sampled in a trial of the OX40 agonist ivuxolimab. The sequence came from an adult with an advanced solid tumor such as melanoma, head and neck, liver or kidney cancer. CDR3 DNA sequence: TGTGCCAGCAGCCCGCGCACAGATACGCAGTATTTT. Translated: CASSPRTDTQYF.